This T cell receptor (beta chain) emerged from a study of tumor-infiltrating lymphocytes in localized non-small cell lung cancer. Across the whole study: Resected tumor was paired with non-adjacent uninvolved lung from the same patient.

TCRdb's table, derived via immunoSEQ multiplex PCR, lists solely in-frame clones and lacks some. Of some 17,000 clones listed, roughly 80% are singletons. A note on this clone: Its target is not known.

Between the trimmed V and J ends, which lost 0 bases and 0 bases, there was a span of 14 bases. The CDR3 extends over 17 amino acids. CDR1 and CDR2 from the germline V gene are SGHKS and YYEKEE (reference sequence). Points from the study as a whole: IM1 and IM2 tumors showed no difference in T-cell fraction.

J is TRBJ2-3 and V is TRBV5-5; D unclear. The source of this sequence is a human donor with non-small cell lung cancer. The sample taken for sequencing was lung tumor tissue. DNA for the CDR3: TGTGCCAGCAGCTTGGCGCCAGGCCCCCCCAGCACAGATACGCAGTATTTT. It specifies CASSLAPGPPSTDTQYF.